Presented here are 18 T cell receptor beta chains from one specimen sequenced in a study of blood T cell repertoires in COVID-19. TCRdb's copy holds only in-frame clones and misses some; the assay was immunoSEQ multiplex PCR. The sample has 150,000 to 200,000 clones, roughly 89% seen once. Material: peripheral blood. These receptor sequences come from a human donor in a cohort sampled during active COVID-19.

The chain carries TRBV28 and TRBJ1-2, with 10 bases fitting TRBD1. Germline trimming cut 5 bases from V and 7 bases from J; bases unmatched to any gene: 7. Germline values: CDR1 MDHEN, CDR2 SYDVKM. This CDR3 has 14 amino acids. The CDR3 coding sequence is TGTGCCAGCAGTGAGGACAGGGGGTCGCTTGGCTACACCTTC. Protein: CASSEDRGSLGYTF.

The chain carries TRBV19 and TRBJ2-1, with D possibly TRBD1 on 7 matching bases. The ends were cut back, 5 bases at V and 0 bases at J, with 17 bases in the middle. From germline, CDR1 is LNHDA and CDR2 SQIVND (reference sequence). This CDR3 comprises 17 residues. CDR3 in amino acids: CASSPFQGGSSYNEQFF. CDR3 coding DNA: TGTGCCAGTAGTCCCTTCCAGGGGGGAAGCTCCTACAATGAGCAGTTCTTC.

The chain recombines TRBV3-1 (or the pseudogene TRBV3-2) with TRBJ2-5; 10 bases agree with TRBD2. The trim removed 0 bases at V and 5 bases at J, leaving 6 bases unmatched. Germline values: CDR1 LGHDT, CDR2 YNNKEL (reference sequence). The CDR3 has 16 residues. CDR3 sequence: CASSQEGLAGVETQYF. CDR3 sequence (DNA): TGTGCCAGCAGCCAAGAGGGCCTAGCGGGAGTGGAGACCCAGTACTTC.

This chain links TRBV7-2 with TRBJ1-6; TRBD1 might be the D (6 bases). Germline CDR1 is SGHTA and CDR2 is FQGNSA. Trimming left V 5 bases short and J 4 bases short, with 12 bases between. The CDR3 spans 15 residues. The CDR3 loop is CASSEGGAYNSPLHF. In DNA form, the CDR3 reads TGTGCCAGCAGCGAAGGGGGAGCTTATAATTCACCCCTCCACTTT.

This rearrangement joins TRBV30 to TRBJ1-4; 7 bases align to TRBD1. The CDR3 sequence is 14 residues long. J was trimmed by 6 bases and V by 2 bases; bases with no gene match: 6. The germline V gene has CDR1 GTSNPN and CDR2 SVGIG (reference sequence). CDR3 sequence: CAWSRGRGYEKLFF. The CDR3 nucleotides are TGTGCCTGGAGTCGTGGCAGGGGGTATGAAAAACTGTTTTTT.

V and J are TRBV5-4 and TRBJ1-2, with D unresolved. V shed 5 bases and J shed 0 bases, with 17 bases lying between them. This CDR3 contains 16 residues. CDR1 SGHNT and CDR2 YYREEE come from the germline V gene (reference sequence). The CDR3 reads CASRQQGREANYGYTF. The CDR3, as DNA: TGTGCCAGCAGACAACAAGGTCGAGAGGCTAACTATGGCTACACCTTC.

The V and J genes are TRBV14 and TRBJ1-6, with 7 bases fitting TRBD1. The V and J ends lost 4 bases and 10 bases, in that order; junction bases with no gene match: 13. Looked up from germline, CDR1 is SGHDN and CDR2 is FVKESK. This CDR3 has 16 residues. CDR3 protein: CASSPSSTGTESPLHF. CDR3 bases: TGTGCCAGCAGCCCCTCCTCGACAGGGACGGAGTCACCCCTCCACTTT.

The chain couples TRBV12-2 to TRBJ1-5. TRBV12-2 represents a pseudogene. The CDR3 consists of 16 residues. The CDR3 loop is CASRLEKSWENQPQHF. The CDR3 DNA reads as TGTGCAAGTCGCTTAGAAAAAAGTTGGGAGAATCAGCCCCAGCATTTT.

The CDR3 is CASSVVPDRTYEQYF. For the CDR3, the DNA is TGTGCCAGCAGCGTAGTACCGGACAGAACCTACGAGCAGTACTTC. The J gene is TRBJ2-7, the V gene TRBV9; D perhaps matches TRBD1 (6 bases). Between the trimmed V and J ends, which lost 0 bases and 2 bases, there was a span of 12 bases. Germline V CDR1 and CDR2: SGDLS, YYNGEE. The CDR3 is 15 amino acids.

Only a few counts were recorded for this clone. The chain combines TRBV6-2 or TRBV6-3 with TRBJ1-2, with 9 bases aligning to TRBD1. The CDR3 consists of 15 residues. V lost 4 bases to trimming and J lost 2 bases; unmatched junction nucleotides: 5. Looked up from germline, CDR1 is MNHEY and CDR2 is SVGEGT. Written as DNA, the CDR3 is TGTGCCAGCAGTTCCCCCGGGACAGGGAACTATGGCTACACCTTC. Its protein product is CASSSPGTGNYGYTF.

This clone occurred once. The chain joins TRBV19 to TRBJ2-5; D is undetermined. The CDR3 sequence is 12 residues long. The V and J ends lost 3 bases and 4 bases respectively, with 6 bases between them. Germline CDR1 LNHDA, CDR2 SQIVND (reference sequence). CDR3 sequence (DNA): TGTGCCAGTAGTATGACACCAGAGACCCAGTACTTC. Its translation: CASSMTPETQYF.

This clone was observed once. This sequence joins TRBV29-1 and TRBJ1-2, with D possibly matching TRBD1 (5 bases). CDR3 length: 14 residues. The germline V and J ends were trimmed by 0 bases and 2 bases, with 10 bases remaining between them. Germline V CDR1 and CDR2: SQVTM, ANQGSEA. The CDR3 DNA is TGCAGCGTTGAAGACCCGACAGAGAACTATGGCTACACCTTC. This codes for CSVEDPTENYGYTF.

This chain connects TRBV28 to TRBJ1-2; D may be TRBD1 (5 bases). The length of the CDR3 is 13 residues. The V gene's germline CDR1 is MDHEN and CDR2 SYDVKM. V lost 2 bases and J 6 bases, leaving 10 bases between the germline ends. In DNA form, the CDR3 reads TGTGCCAGCAGTTTAAGGGGCGCGGATGGCTACACCTTC. Translation gives CASSLRGADGYTF.

The chain carries TRBV28 and TRBJ1-2; the D gene is possibly TRBD1 (6 bases). This CDR3 spans 15 amino acids. CDR1 MDHEN and CDR2 SYDVKM come from the germline V gene. V lost 6 bases and J 5 bases, leaving 19 bases between the germline ends. The DNA for the CDR3 is TGTGCCAGCAGCCCCCCCATGAGGGGGAAGTATGGCTACACCTTC. It codes for CASSPPMRGKYGYTF.

This clone was counted a few times. This chain links TRBV6-5 with TRBJ1-2; 8 bases agree with TRBD1. V shed 2 bases and J 0 bases; nucleotides not matched to a gene: 5. Per germline, CDR1 MNHEY and CDR2 SVGAGI. The CDR3 is 16 residues long. Here the CDR3 reads CASSYEWTGTNYGYTF. In DNA form, the CDR3 reads TGTGCCAGCAGTTACGAATGGACAGGGACTAACTATGGCTACACCTTC.

Only one count was recorded for this clone. The rearrangement links TRBV9 to TRBJ2-1, with D possibly TRBD2 on 6 matching bases. The CDR3 length is 14 residues. Germline values: CDR1 SGDLS, CDR2 YYNGEE. V gave up 1 base and J gave up 8 bases, with 13 bases separating them. The CDR3 here is CASSVTGGNDEQFF. For the CDR3, the DNA is TGTGCCAGCAGCGTAACCGGAGGGAATGATGAGCAGTTCTTC.

This chain joins TRBV11-2 and TRBJ2-7; D might be TRBD1 (5 bases). Trimming cost V 0 bases and J 5 bases, with 11 bases left between them. The length of the CDR3 is 14 residues. Germline CDR1 reads SGHAT; CDR2 reads FQNNGV. Here the CDR3 DNA reads TGTGCCAGCAGCTTAGAGGCAGGGTTGGACGAGCAGTACTTC. The encoded protein is CASSLEAGLDEQYF.

The chain is built from TRBV7-9 and TRBJ2-3, with a possible D match to TRBD1 (6 bases). Trimming removed 5 bases at V and 0 bases at J, with 12 bases between. There are 15 residues in the CDR3. Germline lookup yields CDR1 SEHNR and CDR2 FQNEAQ (reference sequence). The CDR3 sequence is CASSPWGTSTDTQYF. Here the CDR3 DNA reads TGTGCCAGCAGCCCCTGGGGGACAAGCACAGATACGCAGTATTTT.